This TCR beta chain was sequenced during a study of T cell responses to AZD1222 COVID-19 vaccine. Study overall: It was second doses at about 4 or about 12 weeks that were pooled. Overall study results and limits: Just a handful of AZD1222 recipients were seropositive at baseline. At 160-218 and 743-854, vaccine-associated CD4 TCRs were dominant, and they spanned spike. There were mostly white British donors and more females than males, and clonal diversity was possibly underestimated.

This CDR3 is 16 amino acids long. CDR1 SNHLY and CDR2 FYNNEI come from the germline V gene. Germline trimming cut 10 bases from V and 3 bases from J; bases unmatched to any gene: 17. Points on this clone: Its antigen is unidentified.

Using immunoSEQ multiplex PCR, the repertoire was profiled, and TCRdb retains in-frame clones only, with some absent. The data contain about 120,000 clones, roughly nine tenths of them singletons. This rearrangement joins TRBV2 to TRBJ1-1; 7 bases are a match to TRBD1. The sequencing here drew on peripheral blood, taken on day 0 of AZD1222 vaccination. The receptor was isolated from an adult in good health. For the CDR3, the DNA is TGTGCCATGTCACCCGGGACAGCCCATTCTTACACTGAAGCTTTCTTT. It translates to CAMSPGTAHSYTEAFF.